The rows below give T cell receptor beta chains drawn from one sample of a study of blood T cells in healthy people across ages. TCRdb re-analysed the 5' RACE reads in MiXCR, keeping a single row per CDR3 protein. The sample consists of approximately 780,000 distinct CDR3 sequences, roughly 26% of them appearing once. A further study also used this sample, focusing on T cells of mothers and their children.

Sequencing used blood. These receptors came from a boy aged 5-17 years in good health. CDR3s include the opening cysteine and the closing phenylalanine or tryptophan. The D gene is left open where the match is weak. Not every row has a clone size; where given, it reads once, few, many or a size class.

j_call clone_size d_call v_call cdr3_nt cdr3_aa
TRBJ1-4 few TRBD1 TRBV5-1 TGCGCCAGCAGCTCCGGACAGGACTTTAATGAAAAACTGTTTTTT CASSSGQDFNEKLFF
TRBJ2-1 few NA TRBV29-1 TGCGGCTCCCAAGGGGCCAATGAGCAGTTCTTC CGSQGANEQFF
TRBJ2-2 many TRBD1 TRBV28 TGTGGCACAGGGGGCGGCGACACCGGGGAGCTGTTTTTT CGTGGGDTGELFF
TRBJ2-1 few NA TRBV3-1 TGTGCCAGCAGCCAGGCCCGGGCAGGGGGGAATGAGCAGTTCTTC CASSQARAGGNEQFF
TRBJ2-7 few TRBD2 TRBV4-1 TGCGCCAGCAGCCGAGGGACTAGCGGGGCCTACGAGCAGTACTTC CASSRGTSGAYEQYF
TRBJ2-5 many TRBD1 TRBV29-1 TGCAGCGCCGAAGCGGGACAGGGGATTACAGAGACCCAGTACTTC CSAEAGQGITETQYF
TRBJ1-6 NA NA TRBV11-2 TGTGCCAGCAGCTCGCCTACGCCCGGTTCCAATTCACCCCTCCACTTT CASSSPTPGSNSPLHF
TRBJ2-7 NA NA TRBV28 TGTGCCAGCAGTTTAGATTGGGGAGCTTACGAGCAGTACTTC CASSLDWGAYEQYF
TRBJ2-5 NA TRBD2 TRBV3-1 TGTGCCAGCAGCCAAGATTGGGGGGGAGACCAAGAGACCCAGTACTTC CASSQDWGGDQETQYF
TRBJ2-1 few NA TRBV20-1 TGCAGTGCTAGAGCCCGATACAATGAGCAGTTCTTC CSARARYNEQFF
TRBJ2-1 few NA TRBV28 TGTGCCAGCAGGAAAGGCTTCCCGAATGAGCAGTTCTTC CASRKGFPNEQFF
TRBJ2-1 few TRBD2 TRBV12-3/TRBV12-4 TGTGCCAGCAGTTCCTCCGCGGGACTAGCGGGGGGGCCCTACAATGAGCAGTTCTTC CASSSSAGLAGGPYNEQFF
TRBJ2-1 few NA TRBV29-1 TGCAGGTCAGACCTCCTCGGGGTGGACAATGAGCAGTTCTTC CRSDLLGVDNEQFF
TRBJ2-2 few NA TRBV5-1 TGCGCCAGCAGAGAGAGTGGCCCCGGGGAGCTGTTTTTT CASRESGPGELFF
TRBJ2-5 few NA TRBV2 TGTGCCAGCAGTGAAGATAGCAGGGGACAAGAGACCCAGTACTTC CASSEDSRGQETQYF
TRBJ2-6 NA NA TRBV10-2 TGCGCCAGCAGGGACCCTGGGGCCAACGTCCTGACTTTC CASRDPGANVLTF
TRBJ1-5 once NA TRBV20-1 TGCAGTGCTAGAGATATGATCGGGTATAGCAATCAGCCCCAGCATTTT CSARDMIGYSNQPQHF
TRBJ2-5 NA NA TRBV27 TGTGCCAGCGGTCCCACACGAAATCCGGAGACCCAGTACTTC CASGPTRNPETQYF
TRBJ2-7 few NA TRBV20-1 TGCAGTGTGAAGGGGTCCGACGAGCAGTACTTC CSVKGSDEQYF
TRBJ1-2 many NA TRBV6-5 TGTGCCAGCAGACCCGACAGACGTTATGGCTACACCTTC CASRPDRRYGYTF
TRBJ2-1 NA NA TRBV2 TGTGCCAGCGCCGGGGATAAAAATGAGCAGTTCTTC CASAGDKNEQFF
TRBJ2-1 few TRBD2 TRBV11-2 TGTGCCAGCAGCTTCTCCCGCGGGGGGGAGCAGTTCTTC CASSFSRGGEQFF
TRBJ2-1 few NA TRBV28 TGTGCCACCACGGAGGGGTACAATGAGCAGTTCTTC CATTEGYNEQFF
TRBJ1-3 NA NA TRBV12-5 TGTGCTAGTGGTTTGGTACAAGAGACTAAAAACACCATATATTTT CASGLVQETKNTIYF
TRBJ1-1 few NA TRBV7-8 TGTGCCAGCAGTCAAGAGGGAGGCATGATGAACACTGAAGCTTTCTTT CASSQEGGMMNTEAFF
TRBJ1-3 NA TRBD1 TRBV28 TGTGCCAGGGTACACAGGGGTTCCCTTGGTGGAAACACCATATATTTT CARVHRGSLGGNTIYF
TRBJ2-5 NA NA TRBV5-5 TGTGCCAGCAGCTCGGACAGTCGGCAGACCCAGTACTTC CASSSDSRQTQYF
TRBJ2-6 NA TRBD1 TRBV15 TGTGCCACCAGCGGGAGCAGGGGGTCATTCTCCGGGGCCAACGTCCTGACTTTC CATSGSRGSFSGANVLTF
TRBJ2-7 NA TRBD2 TRBV20-1 TGCAGTGCAAACTCCGGGACTAGCGGGAGGGCCTACGAGCAGTACTTC CSANSGTSGRAYEQYF
TRBJ2-5 NA TRBD2 TRBV5-1 TGCGCCAGCAGCAGCACTAGCGGGGTGGGCGAGACCCAGTACTTC CASSSTSGVGETQYF
TRBJ2-4 NA NA TRBV20-1 TGCAGTGCTAGCCTTCAGGGGGGAACCAAAAACATTCAGTACTTC CSASLQGGTKNIQYF